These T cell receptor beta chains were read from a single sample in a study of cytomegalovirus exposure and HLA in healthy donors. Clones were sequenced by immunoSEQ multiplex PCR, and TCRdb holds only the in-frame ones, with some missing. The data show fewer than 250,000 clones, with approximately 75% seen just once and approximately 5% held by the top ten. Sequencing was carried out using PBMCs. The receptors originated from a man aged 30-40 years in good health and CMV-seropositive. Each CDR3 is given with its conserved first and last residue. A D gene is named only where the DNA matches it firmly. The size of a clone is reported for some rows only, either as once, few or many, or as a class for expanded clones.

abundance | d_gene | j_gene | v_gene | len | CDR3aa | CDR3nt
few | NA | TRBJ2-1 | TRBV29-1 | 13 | CSVEDGQGYEQFF | TGCAGCGTTGAAGATGGGCAGGGCTATGAGCAGTTCTTC
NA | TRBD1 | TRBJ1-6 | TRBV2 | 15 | CASSPRTGPNSPLHF | TGTGCCAGCAGTCCACGGACAGGGCCCAATTCACCCCTCCACTTT
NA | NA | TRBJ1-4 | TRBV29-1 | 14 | CSVATGSTNEKLFF | TGCAGCGTCGCAACAGGGTCAACTAATGAAAAACTGTTTTTT
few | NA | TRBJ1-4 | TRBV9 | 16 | CASSVVLGGTNEKLFF | TGTGCCAGCAGCGTAGTCCTGGGAGGGACTAATGAAAAACTGTTTTTT
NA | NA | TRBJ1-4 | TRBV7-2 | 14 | CASSFSGTTRKLFF | TGTGCCAGCAGCTTTTCCGGGACAACGAGAAAACTGTTTTTT
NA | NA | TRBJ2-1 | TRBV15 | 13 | CATSLQGGGEQFF | TGTGCCACCAGTTTACAGGGAGGGGGTGAGCAGTTCTTC
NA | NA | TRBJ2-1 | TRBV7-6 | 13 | CASSSEVGDEQFF | TGTGCCAGCAGCTCGGAGGTTGGGGATGAGCAGTTCTTC
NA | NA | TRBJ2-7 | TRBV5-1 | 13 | CASSTGEVYEQYF | TGCGCCAGCAGCACCGGAGAGGTCTACGAGCAGTACTTC
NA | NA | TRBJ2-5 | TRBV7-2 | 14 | CASSEGGSQETQYF | TGTGCCAGCAGTGAAGGGGGTTCTCAAGAGACCCAGTACTTC
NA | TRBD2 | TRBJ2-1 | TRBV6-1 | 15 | CASSPGTRRGNEQFF | TGTGCCAGCAGCCCAGGGACTAGGAGAGGGAATGAGCAGTTCTTC
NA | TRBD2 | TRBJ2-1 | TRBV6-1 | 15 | CASQRLAGGHNEQFF | TGTGCCAGCCAACGCCTAGCGGGAGGTCACAATGAGCAGTTCTTC
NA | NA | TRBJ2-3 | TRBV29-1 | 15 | CSVGRTETQVYTQYF | TGCAGCGTCGGCCGGACAGAGACCCAGGTTTATACGCAGTATTTT
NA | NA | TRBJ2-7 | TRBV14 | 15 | CASSRRGGTGIEQYF | TGTGCCAGCAGCCGACGGGGGGGGACAGGGATCGAGCAGTACTTC
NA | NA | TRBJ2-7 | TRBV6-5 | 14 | CASSYTQGPREQYF | TGTGCCAGCAGTTACACACAGGGTCCGCGTGAGCAGTACTTC
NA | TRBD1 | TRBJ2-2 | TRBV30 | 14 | CAWSEQGAGGELFF | TGTGCCTGGAGTGAACAGGGGGCTGGCGGGGAGCTGTTTTTT
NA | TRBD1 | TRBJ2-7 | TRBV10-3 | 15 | CAISAGQGASYEQYF | TGTGCCATCAGCGCGGGACAGGGGGCGTCCTACGAGCAGTACTTC
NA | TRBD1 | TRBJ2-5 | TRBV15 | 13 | CATGTGLQETQYF | TGTGCCACAGGGACAGGGTTACAAGAGACCCAGTACTTC
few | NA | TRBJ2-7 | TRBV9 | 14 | CASSVGQGTYEQYF | TGTGCCAGCAGCGTAGGGCAGGGAACCTACGAGCAGTACTTC
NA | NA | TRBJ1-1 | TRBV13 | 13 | CASIPNLGTEAFF | TGTGCCAGCATCCCAAATCTCGGGACAGAAGCTTTCTTT
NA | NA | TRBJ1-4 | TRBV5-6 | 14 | CASSLGRGYEKLFF | TGTGCCAGCAGCTTGGGCAGGGGATACGAAAAACTGTTTTTT
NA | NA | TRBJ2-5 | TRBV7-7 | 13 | CASSPRAQETQYF | TGTGCTAGCAGCCCGCGGGCTCAAGAGACCCAGTACTTC
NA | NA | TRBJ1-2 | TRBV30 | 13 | CAWRILQVHGYTF | TGTGCCTGGAGGATCCTACAGGTGCATGGCTACACCTTC
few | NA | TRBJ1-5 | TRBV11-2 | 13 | CASSLEFSRPQHF | TGTGCCAGCAGCTTAGAGTTTTCTAGGCCCCAGCATTTT
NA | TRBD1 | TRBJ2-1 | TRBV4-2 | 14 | CASSQAQGYNEQFF | TGTGCCAGCAGCCAAGCACAGGGGTACAATGAGCAGTTCTTC
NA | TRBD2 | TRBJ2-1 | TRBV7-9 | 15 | CASSSRTSVYNEQFF | TGTGCCAGCAGCTCCCGGACTAGCGTTTACAATGAGCAGTTCTTC
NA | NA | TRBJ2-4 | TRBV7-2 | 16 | CASSLDPGGGGNIQYF | TGTGCCAGCAGCTTAGACCCTGGTGGGGGCGGAAACATTCAGTACTTC
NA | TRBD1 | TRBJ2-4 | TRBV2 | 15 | CASSAGTGGQNIQYF | TGTGCCAGCAGCGCCGGGACAGGGGGCCAAAACATTCAGTACTTC
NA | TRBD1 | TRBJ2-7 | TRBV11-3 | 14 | CASSRTGGSYEQYF | TGTGCCAGCAGCCGGACAGGGGGCTCCTACGAGCAGTACTTC
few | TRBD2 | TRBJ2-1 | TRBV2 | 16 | CASSEGAAGGNNEQFF | TGTGCCAGCAGTGAAGGGGCGGCGGGGGGAAACAATGAGCAGTTCTTC
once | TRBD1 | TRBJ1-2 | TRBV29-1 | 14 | CSVEDRGTVYGYTF | TGCAGCGTTGAAGATCGTGGGACAGTCTATGGCTACACCTTC
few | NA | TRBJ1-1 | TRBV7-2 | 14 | CASSFRVFGTEAFF | TGTGCCAGCAGCTTCAGGGTCTTTGGCACTGAAGCTTTCTTT
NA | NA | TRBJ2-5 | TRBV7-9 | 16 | CASSLKRRRAEETQYF | TGTGCCAGCAGCCTCAAAAGGAGGAGGGCGGAAGAGACCCAGTACTTC
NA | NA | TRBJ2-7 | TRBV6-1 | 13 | CASSAGQSYEQYF | TGTGCCAGCAGCGCCGGACAGTCTTACGAGCAGTACTTC
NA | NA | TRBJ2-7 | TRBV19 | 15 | CASSPPEANSYEQYF | TGTGCCAGTAGTCCTCCCGAGGCGAACTCCTACGAGCAGTACTTC
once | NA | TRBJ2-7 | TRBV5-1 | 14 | CASRTGHTVGEQYF | TGCGCCAGCAGGACTGGACACACTGTTGGAGAGCAGTACTTC
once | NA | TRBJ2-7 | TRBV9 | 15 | CASSPGHTSSYEQYF | TGTGCCAGCAGCCCAGGACATACCTCCTCCTACGAGCAGTACTTC
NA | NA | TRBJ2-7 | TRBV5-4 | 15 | CASSSLAGRFYEQYF | TGTGCCAGCAGCTCCCTGGCGGGACGGTTTTACGAGCAGTACTTC
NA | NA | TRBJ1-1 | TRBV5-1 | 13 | CASSPDLDTEAFF | TGCGCCAGCAGCCCAGACTTGGACACTGAAGCTTTCTTT